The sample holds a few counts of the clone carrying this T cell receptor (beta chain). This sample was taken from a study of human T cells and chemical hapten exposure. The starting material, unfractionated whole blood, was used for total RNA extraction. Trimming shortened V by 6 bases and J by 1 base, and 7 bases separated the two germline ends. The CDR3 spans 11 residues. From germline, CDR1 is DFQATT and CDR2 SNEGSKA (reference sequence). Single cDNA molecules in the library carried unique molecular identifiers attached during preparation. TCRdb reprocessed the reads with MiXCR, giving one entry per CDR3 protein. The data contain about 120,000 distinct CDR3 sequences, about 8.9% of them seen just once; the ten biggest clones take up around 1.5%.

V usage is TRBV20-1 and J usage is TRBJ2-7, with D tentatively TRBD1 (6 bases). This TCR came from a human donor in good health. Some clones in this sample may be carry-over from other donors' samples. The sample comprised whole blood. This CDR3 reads CSADSSYEQYF. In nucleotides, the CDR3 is TGCAGTGCGGACAGTTCCTACGAGCAGTACTTC.